This T cell receptor beta chain was sequenced in a study of CD8 T cells in Susac syndrome. Study conclusions and caveats: The study recognized that the number of individuals in its TCR sequencing and HLA analysis was relatively small.

An input of roughly 0.5 to 1 ug of RNA was subjected to reverse transcription using random hexamers. Using its own MiXCR run on the immunoSEQ multiplex PCR reads, TCRdb lists one record per CDR3 protein. The data show over 200,000 distinct CDR3 sequences, over 90% seen once. With respect to this clonotype: The antigen remains undetermined.

From blood CD8+ and CD4+ T cells, the TCR beta chain was sequenced. FACS was used to enrich TEMRA cells, whereas the CD8+ and CD4+ T cells were obtained by negative isolation. Sequencing was carried out using CD4+ T cells from PBMCs. This TCR was recovered from a human donor with multiple sclerosis.

CDR3 in amino acids: CASSLANVGGGNQPQHF. CDR3 bases: TGTGCCAGCAGCTTGGCCAACGTCGGGGGAGGCAATCAGCCCCAGCATTTT. The chain combines TRBV5-4 with TRBJ1-5, with D tentatively TRBD1 (5 bases). CDR3 length equals 17 residues. The germline V gene has CDR1 SGHNT and CDR2 YYREEE (reference sequence). The germline V and J ends were trimmed by 0 bases and 2 bases, with 15 bases remaining between them. The variable domain in full, completed from reference TRBV5-4 and TRBJ1-5, reads ETGVTQSPTHLIKTRGQQVTLRCSSQSGHNTVSWYQQALGQGPQFIFQYYREEENGRGNFPPRFSGLQFPNYSSELNVNALELDDSALYLCASSLANVGGGNQPQHFGDGTRLSIL.